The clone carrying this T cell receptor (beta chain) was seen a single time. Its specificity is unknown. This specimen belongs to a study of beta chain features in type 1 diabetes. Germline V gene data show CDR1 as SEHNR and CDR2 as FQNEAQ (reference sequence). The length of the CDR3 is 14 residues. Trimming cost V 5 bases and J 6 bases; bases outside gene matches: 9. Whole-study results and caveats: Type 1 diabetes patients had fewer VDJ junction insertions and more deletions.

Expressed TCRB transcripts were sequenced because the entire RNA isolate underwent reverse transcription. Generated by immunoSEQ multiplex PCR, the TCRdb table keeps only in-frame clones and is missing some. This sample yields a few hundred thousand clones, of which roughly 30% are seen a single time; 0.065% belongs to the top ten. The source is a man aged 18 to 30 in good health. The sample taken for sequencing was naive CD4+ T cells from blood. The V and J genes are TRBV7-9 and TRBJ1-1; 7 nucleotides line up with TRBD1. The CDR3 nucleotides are TGTGCCAGCAGCCCCACAGGGGTTGGGCCTGAAGCTTTCTTT. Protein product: CASSPTGVGPEAFF. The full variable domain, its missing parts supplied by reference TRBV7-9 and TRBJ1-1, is DTGVSQNPRHKITKRGQNVTFRCDPISEHNRLYWYRQTLGQGPEFLTYFQNEAQLEKSRLLSDRFSAERPKGSFSTLEIQRTEQGDSAMYLCASSPTGVGPEAFFGQGTRLTVV.